This TCR beta chain was found in a study of blood T cell repertoires in COVID-19. Study details: T cells, B-cell-depleted T cells, or PBMCs supplied cDNA or gDNA.

The authors' processing: How many nucleated cells were present was estimated from reference gene primer amplification. Libraries were prepared by immunoSEQ multiplex PCR; TCRdb keeps only in-frame clonotypes and omits some of them. V, J and clone size derive from that table, while D and trimming were established from the DNA sequence. Of 50,000 to 70,000 clones in the sample, about nine tenths were seen once. Germline V gene data show CDR1 as MNHNY and CDR2 as SVGAGI (reference sequence). V dropped 4 bases and J dropped 1 base, with 10 bases sitting between them. The CDR3 is 14 residues long. The rearrangement joins TRBV6-6 to TRBJ1-1; maybe TRBD1 (6 bases). Sequenced sample: peripheral blood. This TCR was sampled from a human donor with active COVID-19. The donor label of this sample is uncertain. This CDR3 is CASSLTGRNTEAFF. CDR3 sequence (DNA): TGTGCCAGCAGTTTGACAGGCCGGAACACTGAAGCTTTCTTT.